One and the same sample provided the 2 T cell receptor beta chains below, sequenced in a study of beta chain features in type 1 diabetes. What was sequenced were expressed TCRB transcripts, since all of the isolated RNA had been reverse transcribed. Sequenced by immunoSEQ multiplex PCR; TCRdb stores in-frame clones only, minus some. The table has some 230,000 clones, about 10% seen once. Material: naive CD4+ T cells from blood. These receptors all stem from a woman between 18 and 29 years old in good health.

The CDR3 nucleotides are TGTGCCAGCAGCCAAGAGGGCTGGTACAGGGGTAGCTCACCCCTCCACTTT. Protein: CASSQEGWYRGSSPLHF. The chain uses TRBV14 and TRBJ1-6, with 7 bases lining up with TRBD1. The trim removed 0 bases at V and 10 bases at J, leaving 12 bases unmatched. This CDR3 region has 17 residues. Germline CDR1 is SGHDN and CDR2 is FVKESK.

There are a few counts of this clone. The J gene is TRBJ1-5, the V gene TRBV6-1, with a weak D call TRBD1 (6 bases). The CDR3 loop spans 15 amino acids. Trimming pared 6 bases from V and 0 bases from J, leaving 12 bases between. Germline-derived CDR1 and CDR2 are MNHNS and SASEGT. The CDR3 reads CASRSPGASNQPQHF. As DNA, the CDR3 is TGTGCCAGCAGGTCACCAGGGGCTAGCAATCAGCCCCAGCATTTT.